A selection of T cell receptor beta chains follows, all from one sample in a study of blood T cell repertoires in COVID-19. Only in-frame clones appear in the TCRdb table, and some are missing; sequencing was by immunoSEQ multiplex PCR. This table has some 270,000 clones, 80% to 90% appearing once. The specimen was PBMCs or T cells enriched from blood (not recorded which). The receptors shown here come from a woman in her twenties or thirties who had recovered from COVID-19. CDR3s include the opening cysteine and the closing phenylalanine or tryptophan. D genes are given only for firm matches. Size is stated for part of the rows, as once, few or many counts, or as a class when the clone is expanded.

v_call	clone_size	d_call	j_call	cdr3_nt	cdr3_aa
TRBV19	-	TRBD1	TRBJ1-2	TGTGCCAGTACTCCCGCCGTAGGGACAGGTGGCGGCTACACCTTC	CASTPAVGTGGGYTF
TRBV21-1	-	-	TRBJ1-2	TGTGCCAGCAGCAAAGGGACAGGGGCGAACTATGGCTACACCTTC	CASSKGTGANYGYTF
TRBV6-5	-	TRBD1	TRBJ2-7	TGTGCCAGCCGGCCGAACAGGGGGCTATCCTACGAGCAGTACTTC	CASRPNRGLSYEQYF
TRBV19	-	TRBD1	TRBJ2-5	TGTGCCAGTAGTATTGGGACAGGGAATCAGTACCAAGAGACCCAGTACTTC	CASSIGTGNQYQETQYF
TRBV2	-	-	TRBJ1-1	TGTGCCAGCATTACCGAGCGTGACACTGAAGCTTTCTTT	CASITERDTEAFF
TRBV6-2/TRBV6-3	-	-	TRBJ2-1	TGTGCCAGCAGTGTACCGACAGCGAGCTCCTACAATGAGCAGTTCTTC	CASSVPTASSYNEQFF
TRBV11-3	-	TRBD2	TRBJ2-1	TGTGCCAGCAGCTTAGGGGTAGCGGGCGATGAGCAGTTCTTC	CASSLGVAGDEQFF
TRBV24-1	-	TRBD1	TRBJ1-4	TGTGCCACCAGGATGGGACAGTGGAATGAAAAACTGTTTTTT	CATRMGQWNEKLFF
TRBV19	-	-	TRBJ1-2	TGTGCCAGTAGTTTCCCGCCGACAGGCGGTAACTATGGCTACACCTTC	CASSFPPTGGNYGYTF
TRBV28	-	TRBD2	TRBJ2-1	TGTGCCAGCAGTTTCTCGGGTGGCGGGAGGTCCTACAATGAGCAGTTCTTC	CASSFSGGGRSYNEQFF
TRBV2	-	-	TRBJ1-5	TGTGCCAGTCAAAGGACGGGGAATCAGCCCCAGCATTTT	CASQRTGNQPQHF
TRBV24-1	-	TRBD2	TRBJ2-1	TGTGCCACCAGTGGGAGGGGGAACAGGGATGGAAGGGGGACTAGTCAAGATTCCTACAATGAGCAGTTCTTC	CATSGRGNRDGRGTSQDSYNEQFF
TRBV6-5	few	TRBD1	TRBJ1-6	TGTGCCAGCAGACTCGACAGGGGCAGGTCACCCCTCCACTTT	CASRLDRGRSPLHF
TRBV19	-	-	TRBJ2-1	TGTGCCAGTAGTATCAGTACCTCATCCTACAATGAGCAGTTCTTC	CASSISTSSYNEQFF
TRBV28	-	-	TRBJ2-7	TGTGCCAGCAGTTTCTGGCAGGGTCTTCGCTACGAGCAGTACTTC	CASSFWQGLRYEQYF
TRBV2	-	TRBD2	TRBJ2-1	TGTGCCAGCAGCGGCCTACTGTCTAGCGGGGGACTTTCCTACAATGAGCAGTTCTTC	CASSGLLSSGGLSYNEQFF
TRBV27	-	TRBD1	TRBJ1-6	TGTGCCAGCAGTTTAAGGGGGGACAGGGGCCCCTATAATTCACCCCTCCACTTT	CASSLRGDRGPYNSPLHF
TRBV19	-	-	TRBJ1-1	TGTGCCAGTAGTATAAATAACCAGGGAAGTATCATGGCTGAAGCTTTCTTT	CASSINNQGSIMAEAFF
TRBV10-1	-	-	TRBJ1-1	TGCGCCAGCAAGAGAGAGCGGAACACTGAAGCTTTCTTT	CASKRERNTEAFF
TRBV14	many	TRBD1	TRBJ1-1	TGTGCCAGCAGAAACAGGGGGTCAAGCACTGAAGCTTTCTTT	CASRNRGSSTEAFF
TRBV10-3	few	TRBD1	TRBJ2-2	TGTGCCATCAAGACAGGGGAAAGGACCGGGGAGCTGTTTTTT	CAIKTGERTGELFF
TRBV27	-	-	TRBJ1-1	TGTGCCAGCAGTCCCGACAGGTGGAGAATGAACACTGAAGCTTTCTTT	CASSPDRWRMNTEAFF
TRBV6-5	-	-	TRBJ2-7	TGTGCCAGCAGTTATTCGACAGGCCAAGTAAGTTACGAGCAGTACTTC	CASSYSTGQVSYEQYF